This TCR beta chain was identified in a study of T cells of healthy individuals. TCRdb passed the 5' RACE reads through MiXCR, listing each CDR3 protein once. The sample has around 90,000 distinct CDR3 sequences, 5% seen once. This clonotype was detected many times. V was cut by 7 bases and J by 2 bases, with 11 bases left in between. Looked up from germline, CDR1 is SNHLY and CDR2 is FYNNEI. This CDR3 contains 13 residues. The J gene is TRBJ1-2, the V gene TRBV2; perhaps TRBD1 as D (5 bases). The TCR comes from a female donor in good health. CDR3 sequence reads: CASNPGPNYGYTF. CDR3 coding DNA: TGTGCCAGCAACCCGGGACCCAACTATGGCTACACCTTC.